These 15 T cell receptor beta chains share one sample of origin, sequenced in a study of beta chain features in type 1 diabetes. Expressed TCRB transcripts were sequenced after all isolated RNA was converted to cDNA. The repertoire was sequenced with immunoSEQ multiplex PCR; TCRdb's copy has only in-frame clones and lacks some. The profile shows 300,000 to 400,000 clones, under 8.5% of them singletons. Specimen: central memory CD4+ T cells from blood. These receptors all stem from a woman aged 18 to 35 in good health.

This chain connects TRBV5-4 to TRBJ1-1, with D unclear. Per germline, CDR1 SGHNT and CDR2 YYREEE (reference sequence). The CDR3 is 12 amino acids. Between the trimmed V and J ends, which lost 9 bases and 4 bases, there was a span of 13 bases. CDR3 loop: CATGGLGTEAFF. Written as DNA, the CDR3 is TGTGCCACCGGAGGGTTAGGCACTGAAGCTTTCTTT.

This chain links TRBV4-2 with TRBJ2-1; D unclear. The germline gives CDR1 LGHNA, CDR2 YNFKEQ. The V end lost 0 bases, the J end lost 5 bases, and 11 bases lay between the germline ends. CDR3 length: 15 residues. In DNA, the CDR3 is TGTGCCAGCAGCCAAGATCGGCAGCCGCACAATGAGCAGTTCTTC. This sequence encodes CASSQDRQPHNEQFF.

V is TRBV9 and J is TRBJ2-5; 7 bases align to TRBD2. The germline CDR1 and CDR2 sequences are SGDLS and YYNGEE. The CDR3 totals 16 residues. The J segment lost 11 bases and the V segment lost 0 bases, leaving 16 bases of the junction unmatched. The CDR3 spells CASSVEITSDLGEQYF. CDR3 in DNA: TGTGCCAGCAGCGTAGAGATCACTAGCGACCTCGGGGAGCAGTACTTC.

This sequence joins TRBV9 and TRBJ1-1, with TRBD1 as a possible D gene (6 bases). The V gene's germline CDR1 is SGDLS and CDR2 YYNGEE. The V and J ends lost 0 bases and 5 bases respectively, with 11 bases between them. This CDR3 is built from 14 residues. CDR3 sequence (DNA): TGTGCCAGCAGCGTAGCTCGGCAGGGGACTGAAGCTTTCTTT. Translated: CASSVARQGTEAFF.

This clone came up a few times. The J gene is TRBJ2-1, the V gene TRBV5-5; 7 positions match TRBD2. Germline assignment: CDR1 SGHKS and CDR2 YYEKEE (reference sequence). The J segment lost 4 bases and the V segment lost 4 bases, leaving 8 bases of the junction unmatched. This CDR3 comprises 15 residues. The CDR3 sequence: CASSADTSEYNEQFF. CDR3 nucleotides: TGTGCCAGCAGCGCGGACACTAGCGAGTACAATGAGCAGTTCTTC.

This clone was observed many times. The chain employs TRBV28 and TRBJ2-4, with D perhaps matching TRBD1 (6 bases). CDR1 is MDHEN, CDR2 SYDVKM, per germline. The V end lost 1 base, the J end lost 8 bases, and 9 bases lay between the germline ends. This CDR3 is 13 amino acids long. The CDR3, as DNA: TGTGCCAGCAGTTTATACAGGGATGACATTCAGTACTTC. Its protein is CASSLYRDDIQYF. Full variable domain (rest looked up from reference TRBV28 and TRBJ2-4): DVKVTQSSRYLVKRTGEKVFLECVQDMDHENMFWYRQDPGLGLRLIYFSYDVKMKEKGDIPEGYSVSREKKERFSLILESASTNQTSMYLCASSLYRDDIQYFGAGTRLSVL.

This rearrangement joins TRBV5-1 to TRBJ2-6; tentative D call: TRBD2 (5 bases). Germline-derived CDR1 and CDR2 are SGHRS and YFSETQ. Trimming removed 0 bases from V and 0 bases from J, with 13 bases in between. The CDR3 covers 18 residues. CDR3 DNA sequence: TGCGCCAGCAGCTTGGCCGGGAACCTTCTCTCTGGGGCCAACGTCCTGACTTTC. It codes for CASSLAGNLLSGANVLTF.

This clone was found a few times. This sample also contains other DNA sequences that code for the same CDR3. The genes are TRBV19 and TRBJ2-3; D is ambiguous. Trimming removed 3 bases at V and 4 bases at J, with 5 bases between. This CDR3 spans 12 amino acids. Germline loops: CDR1 LNHDA, CDR2 SQIVND (reference sequence). CDR3 nucleotides: TGTGCCAGTAGTATCGGTCCAGATACGCAGTATTTT. Translation: CASSIGPDTQYF.

This clone was detected a few times. The sample has other DNA sequences that encode this CDR3 too. The genes are TRBV7-2 and TRBJ2-2; the D call may be TRBD1 or TRBD2 (5 bases each). Germline V gives CDR1 SGHTA, CDR2 FQGNSA. This CDR3 has 15 residues. V lost 2 bases to trimming and J lost 2 bases, with 9 bases between them. This CDR3 is CASSLFGANTGELFF. In DNA form, the CDR3 reads TGTGCCAGCAGCTTATTCGGGGCCAACACCGGGGAGCTGTTTTTT.

The chain carries TRBV19 and TRBJ1-5; D is uncertain. CDR1 and CDR2 (germline): LNHDA, SQIVND (reference sequence). The CDR3 totals 15 residues. V was cut by 5 bases and J by 6 bases, with 17 bases left in between. This chain's CDR3 is CASSPLDGNGQPQHF. The CDR3 DNA follows: TGTGCCAGTAGTCCCTTGGACGGGAATGGTCAGCCCCAGCATTTT.

This clone has just a few counts. This rearrangement joins TRBV5-1 to TRBJ2-7, with 8 bases identical to TRBD2. V was pared by 2 bases and J by 1 base, with 5 bases of the junction left unmatched. The V gene's germline CDR1 is SGHRS and CDR2 YFSETQ. The length of the CDR3 is 15 residues. CDR3 residues: CASSFSGAWSYEQYF. In DNA, the CDR3 is TGCGCCAGCAGCTTTAGCGGGGCCTGGTCCTACGAGCAGTACTTC.

CDR3 protein: CASSLSWGSGEQETQYF. DNA for the CDR3: TGCGCCAGCAGCTTGAGTTGGGGCTCGGGCGAGCAAGAGACCCAGTACTTC. V and J are TRBV5-1 and TRBJ2-5, with D possibly TRBD1 on 5 matching bases. V was pared by 1 base and J by 2 bases, with 18 bases between. From germline, CDR1 is SGHRS and CDR2 YFSETQ. The length of the CDR3 is 17 residues.

This clone showed up just a few times. V and J are TRBV18 and TRBJ2-1; D is unresolved. This CDR3 contains 11 residues. Germline V gene lookup returns CDR1 KGHSH and CDR2 LQKENI. The V end lost 6 bases, the J end lost 5 bases, and 5 bases lay between the germline ends. Here the CDR3 DNA reads TGTGCCAGCTCGGGTGACAATGAGCAGTTCTTC. Translation: CASSGDNEQFF.

The chain is built from TRBV14 and TRBJ2-3, with D unclear. Germline CDR1 SGHDN, CDR2 FVKESK. The CDR3 loop spans 12 amino acids. Trimming removed 1 base from V and 11 bases from J, with 10 bases in between. The CDR3 sequence: CASSQVMDLQYF. The CDR3 DNA reads TGTGCCAGCAGCCAAGTCATGGACCTGCAGTATTTT.

This clone appeared a few times. The chain carries TRBV5-1 and TRBJ2-5; D uncertain. The CDR3 consists of 12 residues. V lost 3 bases to trimming and J lost 9 bases, with 12 bases between them. From germline, CDR1 is SGHRS and CDR2 YFSETQ. The CDR3: CASSSPLEAQYF. As DNA, the CDR3 is TGCGCCAGCAGCTCCCCGCTTGAGGCCCAGTACTTC. Looking up the rest from reference TRBV5-1 and TRBJ2-5 gives the full variable domain: KAGVTQTPRYLIKTRGQQVTLSCSPISGHRSVSWYQQTPGQGLQFLFEYFSETQRNKGNFPGRFSGRQFSNSRSEMNVSTLELGDSALYLCASSSPLEAQYFGPGTRLLVL.